Listed below are T cell receptor beta chains from one sample, sequenced in a study of T cell repertoires in ileal Crohn's disease. Here immunoSEQ multiplex PCR was the method, and the copy in TCRdb shows in-frame clones only, minus some. This table has several thousand clones, roughly 80% appearing once. Sequencing input: ileal tissue. The receptors originated from an adult with Crohn's disease. The CDR3 runs from the conserved cysteine through the conserved F or W. A D gene is named only where the DNA matches it firmly. Some rows have no size entry. The others give once, few or many, or a class for an expanded clone.

abundance: NA
len: 13
v_gene: TRBV9
j_gene: TRBJ1-2
d_gene: NA
CDR3nt: TGTGCCAGCAGCGTTTATACAGGGAGTGGCTACACCTTC
CDR3aa: CASSVYTGSGYTF

abundance: once
len: 16
v_gene: TRBV10-3
j_gene: TRBJ1-5
d_gene: NA
CDR3nt: TGTGCCATCAGTGACCCGGGACTGGAAGTAAATCAGCCCCAGCATTTT
CDR3aa: CAISDPGLEVNQPQHF

abundance: once
len: 15
v_gene: TRBV19
j_gene: TRBJ1-1
d_gene: NA
CDR3nt: TGTGCCAGTAGTATATCGGGGAACATGAACACTGAAGCTTTCTTT
CDR3aa: CASSISGNMNTEAFF

abundance: NA
len: 14
v_gene: TRBV5-4
j_gene: TRBJ2-4
d_gene: NA
CDR3nt: TGTGCCAGCAGCCCGGGACTCGGGGAGAACATTCAGTACTTC
CDR3aa: CASSPGLGENIQYF

abundance: NA
len: 14
v_gene: TRBV18
j_gene: TRBJ2-1
d_gene: TRBD2
CDR3nt: TGTGCCAGCTCACCGACTAGCGAACAAGATGAGCAGTTCTTC
CDR3aa: CASSPTSEQDEQFF

abundance: NA
len: 12
v_gene: TRBV14
j_gene: TRBJ1-1
d_gene: NA
CDR3nt: TGTGCCAGCAGCCAAGATCACGGGGGGGCTTTCTTT
CDR3aa: CASSQDHGGAFF

abundance: NA
len: 13
v_gene: TRBV29-1
j_gene: TRBJ2-7
d_gene: NA
CDR3nt: TGCAGCGTTGGCCGCGAGGCCCCCTACGAGCAGTACTTC
CDR3aa: CSVGREAPYEQYF

abundance: few
len: 12
v_gene: TRBV7-2
j_gene: TRBJ1-2
d_gene: TRBD1
CDR3nt: TGTGCCAGCAGCCCTCGGACAGGCGGCTACACCTTC
CDR3aa: CASSPRTGGYTF

abundance: NA
len: 14
v_gene: TRBV11-3
j_gene: TRBJ2-2
d_gene: NA
CDR3nt: TGTGCCAGCAGCTTAGAGGGCCACACCGGGGAGCTGTTTTTT
CDR3aa: CASSLEGHTGELFF

abundance: NA
len: 13
v_gene: TRBV9
j_gene: TRBJ2-5
d_gene: NA
CDR3nt: TGTGCCAGCAGCCCAAATTACCAAGAGACCCAGTACTTC
CDR3aa: CASSPNYQETQYF

abundance: NA
len: 16
v_gene: TRBV5-4
j_gene: TRBJ2-5
d_gene: TRBD2
CDR3nt: TGTGCCAGCGGGACTAGCGGGGGAACCAGTCAAGAGACCCAGTACTTC
CDR3aa: CASGTSGGTSQETQYF

abundance: NA
len: 15
v_gene: TRBV5-5
j_gene: TRBJ2-3
d_gene: TRBD2
CDR3nt: TGTGCCAGCAGCTTGACTAGCGCCAGCACAGATACGCAGTATTTT
CDR3aa: CASSLTSASTDTQYF

abundance: NA
len: 12
v_gene: TRBV5-1
j_gene: TRBJ1-2
d_gene: NA
CDR3nt: TGCGCCAGCAGCCCTTTTTCTGATGGCTACACCTTC
CDR3aa: CASSPFSDGYTF

abundance: NA
len: 17
v_gene: TRBV27
j_gene: TRBJ2-3
d_gene: NA
CDR3nt: NA
CDR3aa: CASSLSLRRSPTDTQYF

abundance: NA
len: 13
v_gene: TRBV6-4
j_gene: TRBJ2-2
d_gene: TRBD1
CDR3nt: TGTGCCAACCGGACAGGGCATATCGGGGAGCTGTTTTTT
CDR3aa: CANRTGHIGELFF

abundance: once
len: 15
v_gene: TRBV27
j_gene: TRBJ1-2
d_gene: TRBD1
CDR3nt: TGTGCCAGCAGTTATGGGACAGTCGGTTCCGGTGGCTACACCTTC
CDR3aa: CASSYGTVGSGGYTF

abundance: NA
len: 16
v_gene: TRBV5-5
j_gene: TRBJ1-3
d_gene: TRBD1
CDR3nt: TGTGCCAGCAGCCCTTATGGGACAGGGATTGGAAACACCATATATTTT
CDR3aa: CASSPYGTGIGNTIYF

abundance: NA
len: 14
v_gene: TRBV19
j_gene: TRBJ1-2
d_gene: NA
CDR3nt: TGTGCCAGTAGTATAAGCACAGGCCTCTATGGCTACACCTTC
CDR3aa: CASSISTGLYGYTF

abundance: NA
len: 15
v_gene: TRBV19
j_gene: TRBJ2-1
d_gene: NA
CDR3nt: TGTGCCAGTAGTATAGAACTATCCGTATACAATGAGCAGTTCTTC
CDR3aa: CASSIELSVYNEQFF

abundance: NA
len: 14
v_gene: TRBV18
j_gene: TRBJ2-2
d_gene: TRBD1
CDR3nt: TGTGCCAGCTCACGACAGGGTAACACCGGGGAGCTGTTTTTT
CDR3aa: CASSRQGNTGELFF

abundance: NA
len: 13
v_gene: TRBV30
j_gene: TRBJ1-2
d_gene: NA
CDR3nt: TGTGCCTGGACAGGGTCAGCTAACTATGGCTACACCTTC
CDR3aa: CAWTGSANYGYTF

abundance: NA
len: 13
v_gene: TRBV5-4
j_gene: TRBJ1-1
d_gene: NA
CDR3nt: TGTGCCAGCAGCCCGCGCCATGAGACTGAAGCTTTCTTT
CDR3aa: CASSPRHETEAFF

abundance: few
len: 14
v_gene: TRBV29-1
j_gene: TRBJ1-1
d_gene: TRBD1
CDR3nt: TGCAGCTATGCGGTCGGGACAGGGGGCACTGAAGCTTTCTTT
CDR3aa: CSYAVGTGGTEAFF